The 14 T cell receptor beta chains presented below share a single source sample, sequenced in a study of T-cell reconstitution after alpha-beta-depleted transplantation in children. Library preparation (for TCRbeta) was performed with unique molecular identifiers. TCRdb independently ran MiXCR on the PCR reads; one entry per CDR3 protein. In the table there are 440,000 or so distinct CDR3 sequences, under 13% of which are singletons. The material sequenced was PBMCs from the stem cell graft donor, taken from the stem cell graft. The receptors stem from a human donor who donated a stem cell graft to a child with acute myeloid leukemia.

This clonotype was seen only a few times. The chain joins TRBV13 to TRBJ2-1; D remains ambiguous. V lost 2 bases and J lost 4, with 9 bases in between. CDR3 length: 14 residues. Germline CDR1 and CDR2: PRHDT and FYEKMQ (reference sequence). CDR3 nucleotides: TGTGCCAGCAGCTTATTTAGCAGATACAATGAGCAGTTCTTC. Its translation is CASSLFSRYNEQFF.

This clonotype was detected a few times. The chain uses TRBV12-3 or TRBV12-4 and TRBJ2-5; the D call may be TRBD1 or TRBD2 (5 bases each). The V end lost 6 bases, the J end lost 7 bases, and 15 bases lay between the germline ends. This CDR3 is 13 amino acids long. The CDR3 is CASSRDGRRTQYF. CDR3 nucleotides: TGTGCCAGCAGCCGGGACGGACGTCGGACCCAGTACTTC.

The V call is TRBV5-1, the J call TRBJ2-7; maybe TRBD2 (5 bases). This CDR3 region has 14 residues. Germline assignment: CDR1 SGHRS and CDR2 YFSETQ. V dropped 4 bases and J dropped 4 bases, with 15 bases sitting between them. CDR3 amino acids: CASSVGDSTYEQYF. The CDR3 DNA reads as TGCGCCAGCAGCGTGGGAGACTCGACATACGAGCAGTACTTC.

The chain joins TRBV5-1 to TRBJ2-5; TRBD1 matches at 9 bases. CDR1 and CDR2 (germline): SGHRS, YFSETQ. After removal of 1 base from V and 5 bases from J, the junction contained 21 bases not matched to a gene. The CDR3 has 20 amino acids. CDR3 bases: TGCGCCAGCAGCTTGATTCTGGGGACAGGGCTTCTCCGGGCCGGGGAGACCCAGTACTTC. This codes for CASSLILGTGLLRAGETQYF.

This clonotype showed up many times. The chain employs TRBV6-1 and TRBJ2-5; 8 bases are a match to TRBD1. Per the germline V gene, CDR1 is MNHNS and CDR2 is SASEGT. The CDR3 covers 16 residues. Trimming cost V 3 bases and J 2 bases; bases outside gene matches: 8. Here the CDR3 reads CASSERPRGHQETQYF. The CDR3 DNA is TGTGCCAGCAGTGAGCGACCCAGGGGGCATCAAGAGACCCAGTACTTC.

The rearrangement links TRBV20-1 to TRBJ2-7; possible D gene TRBD2, 5 bases. Between the trimmed V and J ends, which lost 3 bases and 3 bases, there was a span of 9 bases. From germline, CDR1 is DFQATT and CDR2 SNEGSKA (reference sequence). The CDR3 sequence is 12 residues long. As DNA, the CDR3 is TGCAGTGCTAGCGAGGGCCACTACGAGCAGTACTTC. It yields the protein CSASEGHYEQYF.

This clonotype occurred many times. In DNA form, the CDR3 reads TGTGCCAGCAGCCCGGTACAGGGATTGAGGGAGACCCAGTACTTC. Protein product: CASSPVQGLRETQYF. V is TRBV3-1 and J is TRBJ2-5, with D perhaps TRBD1 (6 bases). The CDR3 is 15 residues long. The germline CDR1 and CDR2 sequences are LGHDT and YNNKEL (reference sequence). Trimming took off 4 bases at V and 5 bases at J, with 17 bases between the two ends.

This sequence joins TRBV7-2 and TRBJ1-6; no reliable D call. The CDR3 runs to 16 residues. CDR1 and CDR2 (germline): SGHTA, FQGNSA. Trimming stripped 5 bases from V and 0 bases from J, with 11 bases between. CDR3 in DNA: TGTGCCAGCAGCCTAGGTTGGCGCTCCTATAATTCACCCCTCCACTTT. It encodes CASSLGWRSYNSPLHF.

The V call is TRBV20-1, the J call TRBJ1-1; D is undetermined. The CDR3 covers 13 residues. CDR1 is DFQATT, CDR2 SNEGSKA, per germline (reference sequence). V lost 4 bases to trimming and J lost 0 bases, with 9 bases between them. The CDR3 DNA is TGCAGTGCTACGGACGTACTGAACACTGAAGCTTTCTTT. Translating gives CSATDVLNTEAFF.

V usage is TRBV20-1 and J usage is TRBJ2-1; D is undetermined. CDR1 is DFQATT, CDR2 SNEGSKA, per germline (reference sequence). The CDR3 length is 16 residues. V lost 5 bases and J 0 bases, leaving 17 bases between the germline ends. The CDR3 region has the DNA TGCAGTGCTCGCGAAAGGACGGTGAGCTCCTACAATGAGCAGTTCTTC. Translated: CSARERTVSSYNEQFF.

This clonotype occurred a few times. CDR3 bases: TGTGCCAGCAGCACCAGCAGGTCCTCTGGAAACACCATATATTTT. It specifies CASSTSRSSGNTIYF. The genes are TRBV7-8 and TRBJ1-3; D not resolved. The V gene's germline CDR1 is SGHVS and CDR2 FQNEAQ. Trimming pared 5 bases from V and 0 bases from J, leaving 11 bases between. The CDR3 is made up of 15 amino acids.

The chain carries TRBV7-6 and TRBJ1-4, with D possibly TRBD1 on 5 matching bases. Germline values: CDR1 SGHVS, CDR2 FNYEAQ. The CDR3 spans 15 residues. V was trimmed by 5 bases and J by 0 bases, leaving 10 bases between them. The CDR3 region has the DNA TGTGCCAGCAGCGTCGGGGCTGCAACTAATGAAAAACTGTTTTTT. Its translation is CASSVGAATNEKLFF. Filled out from reference TRBV7-6 and TRBJ1-4, the complete variable domain reads GAGVSQSPRYKVTKRGQDVALRCDPISGHVSLYWYRQALGQGPEFLTYFNYEAQQDKSGLPNDRFSAERPEGSISTLTIQRTEQRDSAMYRCASSVGAATNEKLFFGSGTQLSVL.

The rearrangement joins TRBV7-9 to TRBJ1-3; TRBD1 agrees at 7 bases. The junction had 6 bases not matched to a gene; V was cut back by 3 bases and J by 4 bases. Germline CDR1 SEHNR, CDR2 FQNEAQ (reference sequence). CDR3 length: 15 amino acids. Written as DNA, the CDR3 is TGTGCCAGCAGCTTTAAAGGGACAGTCGGAAACACCATATATTTT. Its protein product is CASSFKGTVGNTIYF.

This clonotype was recorded many times. This chain links TRBV19 with TRBJ1-1; the D is unclear. Germline CDR1 LNHDA, CDR2 SQIVND (reference sequence). The CDR3 consists of 12 residues. Trimming removed 4 bases from V and 1 base from J, with 4 bases in between. CDR3 nucleotide sequence: TGTGCCAGTAGTACGAAGAACACTGAAGCTTTCTTT. Translation: CASSTKNTEAFF.